The 26 T cell receptor beta chains given below trace back to one sample, sequenced in a study of shared clonotypes between healthy human individuals. The table came from immunoSEQ multiplex PCR; TCRdb's copy has only in-frame clones and leaves some out. The table lists approximately 530,000 clones, 90% to 97% of them singletons. Sequenced: naive CD4+ T cells sorted from blood. The subset here: CD45RA+ positively selected. The receptor source for this set is a woman aged 25 to 39 in good health.

This clone has more than one count but fewer than ten. V gene TRBV4-2 combines with J gene TRBJ1-2; D ambiguous. Germline assignment: CDR1 LGHNA and CDR2 YNFKEQ. CDR3 length: 10 residues. V lost 5 bases and J 12 bases, leaving 10 bases between the germline ends. The CDR3 loop is CASSDQEDTF. CDR3 nucleotide sequence: TGTGCCAGCAGCGACCAAGAGGACACCTTC.

V gene TRBV19 combines with J gene TRBJ2-5; 8 positions agree with TRBD1. Per the germline V gene, CDR1 is LNHDA and CDR2 is SQIVND (reference sequence). This CDR3 is built from 17 residues. V shed 3 bases, J shed 5 bases, and the junction held 14 bases outside the gene matches. In nucleotides, the CDR3 is TGTGCCAGTAGTATGGAACCTCCGAGCGGACAGGGTGAGACCCAGTACTTC. This gives the protein CASSMEPPSGQGETQYF. Complete variable domain (other parts from reference TRBV19 and TRBJ2-5): DGGITQSPKYLFRKEGQNVTLSCEQNLNHDAMYWYRQDPGQGLRLIYYSQIVNDFQKGDIAEGYSVSREKKESFPLTVTSAQKNPTAFYLCASSMEPPSGQGETQYFGPGTRLLVL.

This rearrangement joins TRBV7-9 to TRBJ1-2, with 11 bases fitting TRBD1. This CDR3 has 15 residues. The germline gives CDR1 SEHNR, CDR2 FQNEAQ (reference sequence). The ends lost 5 bases at V and 2 bases at J; junction bases unmatched: 4. The CDR3 here is CASSRDRGSNYGYTF. The CDR3 nucleotides are TGTGCCAGCAGCAGGGACAGGGGGTCGAACTATGGCTACACCTTC.

The V call is TRBV4-1, the J call TRBJ1-2; a weak D match, TRBD1 (5 bases). Germline V gene data show CDR1 as MGHRA and CDR2 as YSYEKL. The V end lost 8 bases, the J end lost 4 bases, and 23 bases lay between the germline ends. CDR3 length equals 16 residues. The CDR3 coding sequence is TGCGCCAGCTACGGGGGGGGTCACCGTGGAAGCTATGGCTACACCTTC. This sequence encodes CASYGGGHRGSYGYTF.

The V and J genes are TRBV7-8 and TRBJ1-5; no firm D call. This CDR3 comprises 13 residues. The V gene lost 3 bases and the J gene lost 5 bases, with 8 bases spanning the gap. Germline V CDR1 and CDR2: SGHVS, FQNEAQ. The CDR3 DNA sequence: TGTGCCAGCAGCTTGGGCCCCTATCAGCCCCAGCATTTT. It codes for CASSLGPYQPQHF.

This chain connects TRBV5-1 to TRBJ2-1, with TRBD2 matching over 8 bases. CDR3 length: 15 amino acids. With V trimmed by 4 bases and J by 7 bases, 10 bases remained unmatched. Per germline, CDR1 SGHRS and CDR2 YFSETQ. The CDR3 region is CASSRESGSFNEQFF. The DNA of the CDR3 is TGCGCCAGCAGCCGAGAAAGCGGGAGTTTTAATGAGCAGTTCTTC.

This clone showed up just once. The chain is built from TRBV6-1 and TRBJ1-5; possibly TRBD1 for D (6 bases). V dropped 4 bases and J dropped 2 bases, with 15 bases sitting between them. Germline loops: CDR1 MNHNS, CDR2 SASEGT. There are 16 residues in the CDR3. CDR3 protein: CASSGPGHPGNQPQHF. In DNA, the CDR3 is TGTGCCAGCAGTGGACCGGGACACCCTGGCAATCAGCCCCAGCATTTT.

V gene TRBV21-1 combines with J gene TRBJ2-1; the table's D call, TRBD1, has no DNA check behind it. TRBV21-1 is a listed pseudogene. This CDR3 has 15 residues. The chain's CDR3 is CASRGEDRGYNEQFF. CDR3 coding DNA: TGTGCCAGCAGGGGGGAGGACAGGGGCTACAATGAGCAGTTCTTC.

This clone has only one observation. The V call is TRBV6-5, the J call TRBJ2-3, with a tentative D call TRBD2 (5 bases). The CDR3 is made up of 15 amino acids. The V gene's germline CDR1 is MNHEY and CDR2 SVGAGI. Deletions cut 7 bases from V and 2 bases from J, with 16 bases between. The CDR3 loop is CASKQQGLNTDTQYF. The CDR3 nucleotides read TGTGCCAGCAAGCAGCAAGGACTGAACACAGATACGCAGTATTTT.

The chain couples TRBV7-2 to TRBJ2-7, with D possibly TRBD2 on 5 matching bases. This CDR3 contains 13 residues. The V gene's germline CDR1 is SGHTA and CDR2 FQGNSA. V was cut by 1 base and J by 6 bases, with 10 bases left in between. The CDR3 spells CASSLDLGSEQYF. Here the CDR3 DNA reads TGTGCCAGCAGCTTAGATCTAGGGAGCGAGCAGTACTTC.

V and J are TRBV21-1 and TRBJ2-1. TRBV21-1 has pseudogene status. The CDR3 is 15 amino acids. CDR3 loop: CASRVLHHSDNEQFF. The CDR3 DNA follows: TGTGCCAGCAGGGTCCTACACCATTCCGACAATGAGCAGTTCTTC.

This rearrangement joins TRBV7-9 to TRBJ2-7, with D maybe TRBD1 (6 bases). Trimming removed 3 bases at V and 1 base at J, with 10 bases between. CDR1 SEHNR and CDR2 FQNEAQ come from the germline V gene (reference sequence). This CDR3 has 14 residues. The CDR3: CASSFEQGSYEQYF. CDR3 DNA sequence: TGTGCCAGCAGCTTCGAACAGGGATCCTACGAGCAGTACTTC.

The chain couples TRBV5-1 to TRBJ2-1, with 10 nucleotides matching TRBD2. V shed 3 bases and J 0 bases; nucleotides not matched to a gene: 9. The germline V gene encodes CDR1 SGHRS and CDR2 YFSETQ. CDR3 length equals 18 residues. The CDR3 sequence: CASSSLAGVEASYNEQFF. For the CDR3, the DNA is TGCGCCAGCAGCTCCCTAGCGGGAGTGGAGGCCTCCTACAATGAGCAGTTCTTC.

This clone is a singleton in its sample. V gene TRBV7-9 combines with J gene TRBJ1-2; 7 nucleotides align to TRBD1. J lost 3 bases, V lost 4 bases, and 2 bases had no gene match. Germline V gives CDR1 SEHNR, CDR2 FQNEAQ (reference sequence). The CDR3 is 13 residues long. CDR3 region: CASSSQGHYGYTF. Written as DNA, the CDR3 is TGTGCCAGCAGCTCACAGGGGCACTATGGCTACACCTTC.

This chain joins TRBV15 and TRBJ2-7, with D tentatively TRBD2 (5 bases). The CDR3 covers 16 residues. Per the germline V gene, CDR1 is LNHNV and CDR2 is YYDKDF (reference sequence). V lost 3 bases to trimming and J lost 2 bases, with 17 bases between them. DNA of the CDR3: TGTGCCACCAGCAGCTCTTCGCGGGCAGTAGCCTACGAGCAGTACTTC. Protein: CATSSSSRAVAYEQYF.

The chain employs TRBV11-2 and TRBJ2-1, with a tentative D call TRBD2 (5 bases). Germline lookup yields CDR1 SGHAT and CDR2 FQNNGV. The CDR3 covers 17 residues. The germline V and J ends were trimmed by 5 bases and 1 base, with 18 bases remaining between them. The CDR3 DNA is TGTGCCAGCAGCGCCGCCGAGGGCCTCTGGTCCTACAATGAGCAGTTCTTC. Translated: CASSAAEGLWSYNEQFF.

This sequence joins TRBV10-3 and TRBJ2-3; 7 bases align to TRBD1. CDR1 is ENHRY, CDR2 SYGVKD, per germline. V lost 4 bases, J lost 9 bases, and 4 bases stayed unmatched. The CDR3 runs to 12 residues. CDR3 sequence reads: CAISVTGETQYF. The CDR3 region has the DNA TGTGCCATCAGTGTAACAGGGGAAACGCAGTATTTT.

This sequence joins TRBV11-3 and TRBJ2-5, with 10 nucleotides matching TRBD1. Looked up from germline, CDR1 is SGHNT and CDR2 is YENEEA. With 2 bases clipped from V and 11 bases from J, the junction kept 8 bases outside the gene matches. The CDR3 is 14 amino acids. Written as DNA, the CDR3 is TGTGCCAGCAGCTTAATGACAGGGGGCTGGGAGCAGTACTTC. This encodes CASSLMTGGWEQYF. The complete variable domain, with remaining parts taken from reference TRBV11-3 and TRBJ2-5, reads EAGVVQSPRYKIIEKKQPVAFWCNPISGHNTLYWYLQNLGQGPELLIRYENEEAVDDSQLPKDRFSAERLKGVDSTLKIQPAELGDSAVYLCASSLMTGGWEQYFGPGTRLLVL.

In this sample, this clone turned up a few times. This sequence joins TRBV2 and TRBJ1-2; no reliable D call. Trimming removed 6 bases at V and 8 bases at J, with 16 bases between. Germline CDR1 reads SNHLY; CDR2 reads FYNNEI. CDR3 length: 13 residues. DNA of the CDR3: TGTGCCAGCAGGAAGGGTCCGGGAGGCGGCTACACCTTC. Protein sequence: CASRKGPGGGYTF.

J is TRBJ1-4 and V is TRBV18, with 8 nucleotides matching TRBD1. J lost 6 bases, V lost 5 bases, and 11 bases had no gene match. The length of the CDR3 is 16 residues. The V gene's germline CDR1 is KGHSH and CDR2 LQKENI. Written as DNA, the CDR3 is TGTGCCAGCTCAGCAGCCGGACAGGGTGGGGATGAAAAACTGTTTTTT. Translation gives CASSAAGQGGDEKLFF.

The genes are TRBV19 and TRBJ2-5; no definite D call. The CDR3 runs to 13 residues. V lost 4 bases, J lost 7 bases, and 13 bases lay in between. Germline CDR1 reads LNHDA; CDR2 reads SQIVND (reference sequence). The CDR3 is CASSNQPTGTQYF. For the CDR3, the DNA is TGTGCCAGTAGTAACCAACCGACCGGGACCCAGTACTTC.

In DNA form, the CDR3 reads TGTGCCAGTAGGAGGGCTAGCGGTAGCGCAGATACGCAGTATTTT. Its translation: CASRRASGSADTQYF. This rearrangement joins TRBV19 to TRBJ2-3; 7 nucleotides align to TRBD2. The CDR3 totals 15 residues. Germline V gene data show CDR1 as LNHDA and CDR2 as SQIVND (reference sequence). V was clipped by 6 bases and J by 4 bases; unmatched bases: 10.

This chain uses TRBV2 with TRBJ2-1; 7 bases fit TRBD2. This CDR3 contains 14 residues. J gave up 5 bases and V 9 bases, and 10 bases lay outside the gene matches. The germline V gene has CDR1 SNHLY and CDR2 FYNNEI. The CDR3 here is CASFGTTYNNEQFF. CDR3 DNA sequence: TGTGCCAGTTTCGGGACTACCTACAACAATGAGCAGTTCTTC. Filled out from reference TRBV2 and TRBJ2-1, the complete variable domain reads EPEVTQTPSHQVTQMGQEVILRCVPISNHLYFYWYRQILGQKVEFLVSFYNNEISEKSEIFDDQFSVERPDGSNFTLKIRSTKLEDSAMYFCASFGTTYNNEQFFGPGTRLTVL.

The chain couples TRBV4-1 to TRBJ2-7; 8 bases fit TRBD2. V lost 0 bases and J lost 4; bases outside the gene matches: 11. This CDR3 has 17 residues. Germline V gene lookup returns CDR1 MGHRA and CDR2 YSYEKL. CDR3 nucleotide sequence: TGCGCCAGCAGCCAAGATCCTGCTAGCGGGCTTGGTTACGAGCAGTACTTC. This codes for CASSQDPASGLGYEQYF.

The V gene is TRBV28, the J gene TRBJ1-5, with 11 bases matching TRBD1. After removal of 7 bases from V and 6 bases from J, the junction contained 14 bases not matched to a gene. The CDR3 has 17 residues. CDR1 and CDR2 from the germline V gene are MDHEN and SYDVKM. The CDR3 nucleotides read TGTGCCAGCACCACCAGCGGGACAGGGGGGACTTTTCAGCCCCAGCATTTT. As protein: CASTTSGTGGTFQPQHF.

The chain is built from TRBV28 and TRBJ2-1; no firm D call. V was trimmed by 6 bases and J by 0 bases, leaving 15 bases between them. CDR1 is MDHEN, CDR2 SYDVKM, per germline. CDR3 length: 16 residues. The CDR3 reads CASSRSGRSSYNEQFF. Here the CDR3 DNA reads TGTGCCAGCAGCCGATCCGGGCGTTCCTCCTACAATGAGCAGTTCTTC.